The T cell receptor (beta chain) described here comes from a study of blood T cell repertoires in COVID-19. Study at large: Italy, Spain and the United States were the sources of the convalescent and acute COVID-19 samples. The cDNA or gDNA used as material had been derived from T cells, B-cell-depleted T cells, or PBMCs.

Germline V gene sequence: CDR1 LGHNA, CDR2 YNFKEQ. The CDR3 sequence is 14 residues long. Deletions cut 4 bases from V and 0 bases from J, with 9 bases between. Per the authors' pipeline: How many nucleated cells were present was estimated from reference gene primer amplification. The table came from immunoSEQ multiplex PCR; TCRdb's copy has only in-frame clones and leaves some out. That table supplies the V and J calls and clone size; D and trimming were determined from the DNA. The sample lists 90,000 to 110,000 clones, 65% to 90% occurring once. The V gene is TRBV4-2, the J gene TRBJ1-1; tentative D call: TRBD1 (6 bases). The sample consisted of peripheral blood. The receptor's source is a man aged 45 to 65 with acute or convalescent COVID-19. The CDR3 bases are TGTGCCAGCAGCCCCAGGGACATGAACACTGAAGCTTTCTTT. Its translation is CASSPRDMNTEAFF.